What follows describes a single TCR beta chain. Its antigen remains unidentified. The data are from a study of vaccination and CD4 T cells after COVID-19. J gave up 6 bases and V 1 base, and 12 bases lay outside the gene matches. The germline gives CDR1 SGHVT, CDR2 SQSDAQ. This CDR3 has 17 amino acids. The Oncomine TCR Beta short-read assay was applied to DNA of cultured CD4+ T cells. TCRdb passed the PCR reads through MiXCR, listing each CDR3 protein once. The sample lists about 12,000 distinct CDR3 sequences, 45% to 55% occurring once. Indicated treatment: roughly ten-day PBMC culture with coronavirus spike peptide pools or control peptides (ViraFEST assay).

The sample was CD4+ T cells from blood, cultured in vitro. This TCR derives from a human donor who had recovered from COVID-19. V gene TRBV7-4 combines with J gene TRBJ2-5; 9 positions agree with TRBD2. The CDR3 protein is CASSLVRWLAGRKTQYF. CDR3 in DNA: TGTGCCAGCAGCTTAGTTAGGTGGCTAGCGGGAAGGAAGACCCAGTACTTC.